One and the same sample provided the 25 T cell receptor beta chains below, sequenced in a study of shared clonotypes between healthy human individuals. Clones were sequenced by immunoSEQ multiplex PCR, and TCRdb holds only the in-frame ones, with some missing. This table holds about 110,000 clones, more than 65% found once. Sequences were obtained from memory CD8+ T cells sorted from blood. Specified subset: CD45RO+ cells pooled with CCR7-negative TemRA cells. Every receptor here comes from a woman aged 25 to 45 in good health.

This chain connects TRBV28 to TRBJ1-5; D is ambiguous. From germline, CDR1 is MDHEN and CDR2 SYDVKM. The CDR3 has 13 residues. Trimming removed 5 bases from V and 4 bases from J, with 9 bases in between. CDR3 nucleotide sequence: TGTGCCAGCAGTCGTCAATCAAATCAGCCCCAGCATTTT. This sequence encodes CASSRQSNQPQHF.

The chain links TRBV27 to TRBJ2-5; D is unclear. Germline assignment: CDR1 MNHEY and CDR2 SMNVEV (reference sequence). CDR3 size: 11 residues. Trimming stripped 5 bases from V and 1 base from J, with 2 bases between. The CDR3 DNA follows: TGTGCCAGCAGTCCCCAAGAGACCCAGTACTTC. Its translation: CASSPQETQYF.

The chain has TRBV5-6 and TRBJ1-3; 7 bases fit TRBD1. The CDR3 sequence is 14 residues long. Germline V CDR1 and CDR2: SGHDT, YYEEEE. Losses at the gene ends were 5 bases for V and 3 bases for J; bases not matched to a gene: 5. This chain's CDR3 is CASSYRGNGNTIYF. The CDR3 DNA reads as TGTGCCAGCAGTTACAGGGGAAATGGAAACACCATATATTTT. Drawing the rest from reference TRBV5-6 and TRBJ1-3, the complete variable domain is DAGVTQSPTHLIKTRGQQVTLRCSPKSGHDTVSWYQQALGQGPQFIFQYYEEEERQRGNFPDRFSGHQFPNYSSELNVNALLLGDSALYLCASSYRGNGNTIYFGEGSWLTVV.

The chain links TRBV6-1 to TRBJ2-7; weak D call: TRBD2 (5 bases). The length of the CDR3 is 16 residues. V lost 3 bases and J 0 bases, leaving 15 bases between the germline ends. Germline V gene data show CDR1 as MNHNS and CDR2 as SASEGT. Here the CDR3 DNA reads TGTGCCAGCAGTGATGCTTTGGTAGCGAGCTCCTACGAGCAGTACTTC. This gives the protein CASSDALVASSYEQYF.

This chain uses TRBV6-4 with TRBJ2-1; the match to TRBD2 covers 10 bases. Germline values: CDR1 MRHNA, CDR2 SNTAGT. The CDR3 is made up of 15 amino acids. Trimming removed 4 bases from V and 0 bases from J; junction bases left unmatched: 0. The CDR3 region has the DNA TGTGCCAGCAGTGGGACTAGCGGCTCCTACAATGAGCAGTTCTTC. It specifies CASSGTSGSYNEQFF.

This clone has only one observation. The junction shows a germline mismatch at one end, possibly a read error. The rearrangement links TRBV5-5 to TRBJ2-7, with TRBD2 matching 7 bases. The CDR3 length is 16 residues. Germline V gives CDR1 SGHKS, CDR2 YYEKEE (reference sequence). For the CDR3, the DNA is TGCGCCAGCAGACAAGATTGGGCTAGCGGCTCCTACGAGCAGTACTTC. This translates into CASRQDWASGSYEQYF. Using reference TRBV5-5 and TRBJ2-7 for the parts outside the CDR3, the full variable domain is DAGVTQSPTHLIKTRGQQVTLRCSPISGHKSVSWYQQVLGQGPQFIFQYYEKEERGRGNFPDRFSARQFPNYSSELNVNALLLGDSALYLCASRQDWASGSYEQYFGPGTRLTVT.

The chain is built from TRBV6-1 and TRBJ1-5, with 7 bases fitting TRBD1. This CDR3 spans 14 amino acids. Trimming at V came to 7 bases and at J to 2 bases, leaving 5 bases not matched to a gene. Germline loops: CDR1 MNHNS, CDR2 SASEGT. The CDR3 bases are TGTGCCAGCACCGACAGGGTCGGCAATCAGCCCCAGCATTTT. Its translation is CASTDRVGNQPQHF.

The chain carries TRBV13 and TRBJ2-5, with D possibly being TRBD1 or TRBD2 (5 bases each). The V end was cut by 5 bases, the J end by 7 bases, with 17 bases between. The CDR3 sequence is 14 residues long. Per the germline V gene, CDR1 is PRHDT and CDR2 is FYEKMQ (reference sequence). Here the CDR3 reads CASSQIGDGRTQYF. CDR3 DNA: TGTGCCAGCAGCCAAATCGGGGACGGCAGGACCCAGTACTTC.

The chain recombines TRBV7-8 with TRBJ2-7, with TRBD2 matching 7 bases. V trimming: 5 bases; J trimming: 6 bases; junction bases outside the gene matches: 13. Germline V gene lookup returns CDR1 SGHVS and CDR2 FQNEAQ. CDR3 size: 15 residues. The CDR3 DNA is TGTGCCAGCAGCCAAGAAGGTGGGAGGGCCAGCGAGCAGTACTTC. This encodes CASSQEGGRASEQYF.

This clone was counted many times. V gene TRBV19 combines with J gene TRBJ2-7; D not resolved. The germline V gene encodes CDR1 LNHDA and CDR2 SQIVND (reference sequence). With 5 bases removed from V and 3 bases from J, the gap between germline ends came to 11 bases. The CDR3 runs to 13 residues. CDR3 sequence reads: CASSWSIRYEQYF. The CDR3 bases are TGTGCCAGTAGTTGGTCCATCCGCTACGAGCAGTACTTC.

V usage is TRBV25-1 and J usage is TRBJ1-2; D remains unclear. Germline values: CDR1 MGHDK, CDR2 SYGVNS. The CDR3 runs 16 residues. The V end lost 4 bases, the J end lost 4 bases, and 19 bases lay between the germline ends. CDR3 sequence reads: CASSARSHETSYGYTF. CDR3 DNA: TGTGCCAGCAGTGCAAGATCACACGAAACCTCCTATGGCTACACCTTC.

This clone was found once. V usage is TRBV5-1 and J usage is TRBJ2-7; tentative D call: TRBD2 (6 bases). Deletions cut 0 bases from V and 2 bases from J, with 9 bases between. Germline CDR1 and CDR2: SGHRS and YFSETQ. This CDR3 is built from 14 residues. CDR3 amino acids: CASSLVGLPYEQYF. The CDR3 bases are TGCGCCAGCAGCTTGGTGGGACTTCCCTACGAGCAGTACTTC.

This clone was seen many times. This chain links TRBV25-1 with TRBJ2-5; 10 positions match TRBD2. This CDR3 spans 16 amino acids. After removal of 2 bases from V and 0 bases from J, the junction contained 3 bases not matched to a gene. The germline V gene has CDR1 MGHDK and CDR2 SYGVNS. The CDR3: CASSELAGADQETQYF. The CDR3 bases are TGTGCCAGCAGTGAACTAGCGGGAGCCGACCAAGAGACCCAGTACTTC.

V and J are TRBV7-3 and TRBJ2-7, with TRBD1 matching 9 bases. Germline assignment: CDR1 SGHTA and CDR2 FQGTGA. This CDR3 region has 14 residues. V shed 6 bases and J 5 bases; nucleotides not matched to a gene: 8. CDR3: CASSLTQGADEQYF. DNA of the CDR3: TGTGCCAGCAGTCTCACACAGGGGGCTGACGAGCAGTACTTC. The full variable domain, completed using reference TRBV7-3 and TRBJ2-7, is GAGVSQTPSNKVTEKGKYVELRCDPISGHTALYWYRQSLGQGPEFLIYFQGTGAADDSGLPNDRFFAVRPEGSVSTLKIQRTERGDSAVYLCASSLTQGADEQYFGPGTRLTVT.

The chain recombines TRBV10-3 with TRBJ1-2, with TRBD1 matching 9 bases. The germline V gene encodes CDR1 ENHRY and CDR2 SYGVKD. The CDR3 spans 16 residues. The V gene end was trimmed by 2 bases and the J gene end by 2 bases; junction bases not matched to a gene: 6. The CDR3 DNA sequence: TGTGCCATCAGTGAGCCGAGGGACAGGGAGAACTATGGCTACACCTTC. Translated, it gives CAISEPRDRENYGYTF.

With regard to this clone: The sample holds other DNA sequences that translate to the same CDR3. The chain has TRBV28 and TRBJ2-5, with D unresolved. TRBJ2-7 explains the end of the DNA better; the J call may be wrong. The germline V gene has CDR1 MDHEN and CDR2 SYDVKM. The CDR3 is 14 residues long. The chain's CDR3 is CASSLFGRTYEQYF. The CDR3 DNA reads TGTGCCAGCAGTTTATTTGGAAGAACCTACGAGCAGTACTTC.

This clone came up a few times. The chain couples TRBV6-1 to TRBJ2-5; TRBD1 matches 7 bases. The V gene's germline CDR1 is MNHNS and CDR2 SASEGT. Trimming cost V 1 base and J 4 bases; bases outside gene matches: 6. The CDR3 covers 15 residues. Here the CDR3 DNA reads TGTGCCAGCAGTGAAGGGGAAGGGGGCGCAGAGACCCAGTACTTC. This gives the protein CASSEGEGGAETQYF.

The chain employs TRBV11-2 and TRBJ2-7; no firm D call. Looked up from germline, CDR1 is SGHAT and CDR2 is FQNNGV. This CDR3 is 14 amino acids long. V lost 0 bases, J lost 4 bases, and 10 bases lay in between. CDR3 amino acids: CASSLEVGSYEQYF. CDR3 DNA sequence: TGTGCCAGCAGCTTAGAGGTAGGATCGTACGAGCAGTACTTC.

The chain carries TRBV7-8 and TRBJ2-5, with D possibly called TRBD1 or TRBD2 (5 bases each). The V end was cut by 8 bases, the J end by 4 bases, with 14 bases between. This CDR3 comprises 13 residues. Germline lookup yields CDR1 SGHVS and CDR2 FQNEAQ. For the CDR3, the DNA is TGTGCCAGCCAAAGGGGAGATAGAGAGACCCAGTACTTC. As protein: CASQRGDRETQYF. The full variable domain, rest sourced from reference TRBV7-8 and TRBJ2-5, is GAGVSQSPRYKVAKRGQDVALRCDPISGHVSLFWYQQALGQGPEFLTYFQNEAQLDKSGLPSDRFFAERPEGSVSTLKIQRTQQEDSAVYLCASQRGDRETQYFGPGTRLLVL.

This clone was detected a few times. The J gene is TRBJ2-2, the V gene TRBV29-1, with D maybe TRBD2 (5 bases). V was clipped by 3 bases and J by 6 bases, with 17 bases between them. CDR3 length: 15 amino acids. CDR1 and CDR2 from the germline V gene are SQVTM and ANQGSEA. The chain's CDR3 is CSVDPSGSGAGELFF. CDR3 nucleotides: TGCAGCGTTGACCCCAGTGGGAGTGGCGCCGGGGAGCTGTTTTTT.

There are a few counts of this clone. The rearrangement joins TRBV9 to TRBJ1-1; D call uncertain. This CDR3 is 15 amino acids long. In germline, CDR1 is SGDLS, CDR2 YYNGEE. Trimming stripped 4 bases from V and 0 bases from J, with 13 bases between. CDR3 sequence: CASSYLTVMNTEAFF. DNA for the CDR3: TGTGCCAGCAGCTATCTGACTGTAATGAACACTGAAGCTTTCTTT.

This chain connects TRBV19 to TRBJ2-7; the match to TRBD2 covers 11 bases. J gave up 2 bases and V 7 bases, and 4 bases lay outside the gene matches. The CDR3 is 14 residues long. Germline V lookup: CDR1 LNHDA, CDR2 SQIVND (reference sequence). CDR3 nucleotides: TGTGCCAGTAACCCGGGACTAGCGGCCTACGAGCAGTACTTC. Its protein is CASNPGLAAYEQYF. The whole variable domain, remainder taken from reference TRBV19 and TRBJ2-7, is DGGITQSPKYLFRKEGQNVTLSCEQNLNHDAMYWYRQDPGQGLRLIYYSQIVNDFQKGDIAEGYSVSREKKESFPLTVTSAQKNPTAFYLCASNPGLAAYEQYFGPGTRLTVT.

This clone was observed at least ten times. The V call is TRBV11-2, the J call TRBJ2-7; TRBD2 matches at 8 bases. The germline gives CDR1 SGHAT, CDR2 FQNNGV. CDR3 length equals 14 residues. With V trimmed by 5 bases and J by 4 bases, 7 bases remained unmatched. The CDR3: CASSQAGVSYEQYF. The CDR3 DNA reads as TGTGCCAGCAGCCAAGCGGGAGTCTCTTACGAGCAGTACTTC.

This clone was seen more than once but under ten times. The V and J genes are TRBV27 and TRBJ2-2; 7 bases map to TRBD2. Per the germline V gene, CDR1 is MNHEY and CDR2 is SMNVEV (reference sequence). Trimming cost V 5 bases and J 1 base; bases outside gene matches: 10. CDR3 length equals 17 residues. The CDR3: CASSELGLAVNTGELFF. For the CDR3, the DNA is TGTGCCAGCAGTGAACTCGGGCTAGCGGTGAACACCGGGGAGCTGTTTTTT.

This clone was detected only a few times. Other nucleotide sequences from this sample produce the same CDR3. The chain is built from TRBV9 and TRBJ2-3; TRBD2 matches at 8 bases. J was trimmed by 6 bases and V by 0 bases; bases with no gene match: 3. The CDR3 is 14 residues long. The germline CDR1 and CDR2 sequences are SGDLS and YYNGEE. The CDR3 DNA is TGTGCCAGCAGCGTAGCGGGAGGGTCTGATACGCAGTATTTT. Its translation is CASSVAGGSDTQYF.